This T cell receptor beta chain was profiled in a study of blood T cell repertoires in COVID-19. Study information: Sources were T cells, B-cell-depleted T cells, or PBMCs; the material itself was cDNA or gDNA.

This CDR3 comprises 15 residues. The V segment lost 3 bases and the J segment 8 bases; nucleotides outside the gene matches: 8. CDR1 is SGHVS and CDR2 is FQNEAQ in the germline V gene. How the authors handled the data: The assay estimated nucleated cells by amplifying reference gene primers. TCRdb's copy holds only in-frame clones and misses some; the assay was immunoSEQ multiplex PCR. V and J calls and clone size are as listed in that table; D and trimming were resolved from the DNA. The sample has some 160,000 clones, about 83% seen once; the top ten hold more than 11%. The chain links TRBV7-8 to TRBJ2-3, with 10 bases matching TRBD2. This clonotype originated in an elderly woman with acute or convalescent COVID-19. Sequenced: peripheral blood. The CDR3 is CASSLGLARVGTQYF. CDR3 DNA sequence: TGTGCCAGCAGCTTGGGACTAGCGAGGGTGGGTACGCAGTATTTT.